The rows below give T cell receptor beta chains drawn from one sample of a study of blood T cell repertoires in COVID-19. Produced via immunoSEQ multiplex PCR; TCRdb's table is partial and in-frame only. The sample has under 200,000 clones; more than 65% are singletons. Specimen: peripheral blood. The source is a human donor with acute or convalescent COVID-19. The donor label of this sample is uncertain. Each CDR3 is given with its conserved first and last residue. A D gene is named only where the DNA matches it firmly. Not every row has a clone size; where given, it reads once, few, many or a size class.

TRBV4-1,-,TRBJ1-6,-,CASSQDYGGKNSPLHF,TGCGCCAGCAGCCAAGATTATGGGGGGAAGAATTCACCCCTCCACTTT
TRBV27,-,TRBJ2-3,-,CASRIRGTSTDTQYF,TGTGCCAGCAGAATACGGGGTACCAGCACAGATACGCAGTATTTT
TRBV5-6,TRBD2,TRBJ2-1,-,CASSFGLAGVLEQFF,TGTGCCAGCAGCTTCGGACTAGCGGGGGTGCTTGAGCAGTTCTTC
TRBV10-2,TRBD2,TRBJ2-1,-,CASSGTSGGNNEQFF,TGCGCCAGCAGTGGGACTAGCGGGGGGAACAATGAGCAGTTCTTC
TRBV6-5,TRBD1,TRBJ2-1,-,CASGVDRGDIQFF,TGTGCCAGCGGGGTCGACAGGGGCGATATACAGTTCTTC
TRBV7-3,-,TRBJ2-1,once,CASSSIVGEQFF,TGTGCCAGCAGCTCAATAGTTGGTGAGCAGTTCTTC
TRBV9,TRBD1,TRBJ1-6,once,CASSAGTAYNSPLHF,TGTGCCAGCAGCGCCGGGACAGCCTATAATTCACCCCTCCACTTT
TRBV30,-,TRBJ1-2,few,CACPSTAANYGYTF,TGTGCCTGCCCGTCCACGGCGGCTAACTATGGCTACACCTTC
TRBV6-1,-,TRBJ1-1,-,CASSEPTLYPNTEAFF,TGTGCCAGCAGTGAGCCAACCCTATATCCTAACACTGAAGCTTTCTTT
TRBV12-5,-,TRBJ1-1,-,CASGLVFSGNTEAFF,TGTGCTAGTGGTTTGGTTTTTTCAGGGAACACTGAAGCTTTCTTT
TRBV27,-,TRBJ2-7,-,CASSRNPRVYEQYF,TGTGCCAGCAGTCGAAATCCGCGGGTCTACGAGCAGTACTTC
TRBV7-7,TRBD1,TRBJ1-2,-,CASSTTGQANYGYTF,TGTGCTAGCAGCACCACGGGACAGGCCAACTATGGCTACACCTTC
TRBV30,-,TRBJ2-2,few,CAWSLGLTTTGELFF,TGTGCCTGGAGTCTCGGACTAACGACCACCGGGGAGCTGTTTTTT
TRBV19,TRBD2,TRBJ2-7,-,CASSILYPSGSREQYF,TGTGCCAGTAGTATCCTCTATCCTAGCGGGAGTAGAGAGCAGTACTTC
TRBV7-9,-,TRBJ1-6,-,CASSRGTGDNSPLHF,TGTGCCAGCAGCCGCGGGACGGGAGATAATTCACCCCTCCACTTT
TRBV2,TRBD1,TRBJ2-7,-,CASRRRPADRGYEQYF,TGTGCCAGCAGGCGCCGACCAGCGGACAGGGGCTACGAGCAGTACTTC
TRBV6-5,TRBD2,TRBJ2-7,once,CASSPGTSNYEQYF,TGTGCCAGCAGCCCAGGGACTAGTAATTACGAGCAGTACTTC
TRBV7-9,TRBD2,TRBJ2-2,-,CASSPSSGGNTGELFF,TGTGCCAGCAGCCCCTCTAGCGGGGGGAACACCGGGGAGCTGTTTTTT
TRBV30,-,TRBJ1-5,-,CAWSKAGRSQPQHF,TGTGCCTGGAGTAAAGCGGGGAGGTCTCAGCCCCAGCATTTT
TRBV30,TRBD2,TRBJ2-2,-,CAWGGLAGRTGELFF,TGTGCCTGGGGGGGACTAGCGGGGCGCACCGGGGAGCTGTTTTTT
TRBV28,TRBD1,TRBJ2-1,-,CASSSGTGFYNEQFF,TGTGCCAGCAGTTCCGGGACAGGGTTCTACAATGAGCAGTTCTTC
TRBV30,TRBD1,TRBJ2-2,-,CAWSGGTGSNTGELFF,TGTGCCTGGAGTGGAGGGACAGGATCGAACACCGGGGAGCTGTTTTTT
TRBV7-6,TRBD1,TRBJ1-4,-,CASSPQGGTGHEKLFF,TGTGCCAGCAGCCCTCAAGGGGGGACAGGCCATGAAAAACTGTTTTTT
TRBV28,-,TRBJ1-6,-,CASSLSDRFDSPLHF,TGTGCCAGCAGCCTCAGCGACAGGTTTGATTCACCCCTCCACTTT
TRBV4-1,-,TRBJ2-1,-,CASSPDYYNEQFF,TGCGCCAGCAGCCCGGACTATTACAATGAGCAGTTCTTC
TRBV7-3,TRBD1,TRBJ2-1,-,CASSLRTAGQGTNEQFF,TGTGCCAGCAGCTTAAGAACGGCAGGACAGGGAACCAATGAGCAGTTCTTC
TRBV6-5,-,TRBJ1-4,-,CASTVDSPYEKLFF,TGTGCCAGCACTGTGGACAGCCCTTATGAAAAACTGTTTTTT
TRBV11-2,TRBD1,TRBJ1-3,-,CASSLAPEQGARGNTIYF,TGTGCCAGCAGCTTAGCCCCGGAACAGGGGGCGCGGGGAAACACCATATATTTT
TRBV5-6,-,TRBJ1-2,-,CASSLPGLGYGYTF,TGTGCCAGCAGCTTGCCCGGGTTGGGCTATGGCTACACCTTC
TRBV21-1,-,TRBJ2-7,-,CASILSPNEQYF,TGTGCCAGCATTCTGAGTCCGAACGAGCAGTACTTC
TRBV13,-,TRBJ1-1,-,CASSLSVGVTEAFF,TGTGCCAGCAGCTTATCAGTAGGGGTCACTGAAGCTTTCTTT
TRBV9,-,TRBJ1-1,-,CASSVVANTEAFF,TGTGCCAGCAGCGTAGTAGCGAACACTGAAGCTTTCTTT
TRBV6-5,-,TRBJ1-6,-,CASSTDSSPLHF,TGTGCCAGCAGCACCGACAGCTCACCCCTCCACTTT
TRBV25-1,TRBD2,TRBJ2-3,once,CASSGYSTDTQYF,TGTGCCAGTAGCGGGTATAGCACAGATACGCAGTATTTT
TRBV9,TRBD2,TRBJ2-5,-,CASSPSGLAGKETQYF,TGTGCCAGCAGCCCTAGTGGGCTAGCGGGAAAAGAGACCCAGTACTTC
TRBV18,-,TRBJ2-3,-,CASSPTGGTDTQYF,TGTGCCAGCTCACCCACGGGGGGCACAGATACGCAGTATTTT
TRBV6-1,-,TRBJ1-5,-,CASSEASWSTDQPQHF,TGTGCCAGCAGTGAAGCGAGTTGGTCAACCGATCAGCCCCAGCATTTT
TRBV6-6,TRBD1,TRBJ1-2,few,CASSDRGYGYTF,TGTGCCAGCAGTGACAGGGGCTATGGCTACACCTTC
TRBV4-2,TRBD2,TRBJ2-2,-,CASSQDPSGENTGELFF,TGTGCCAGCAGCCAAGACCCAAGCGGGGAGAACACCGGGGAGCTGTTTTTT
TRBV30,-,TRBJ1-1,-,CAWSPWSGTEAFF,TGTGCCTGGAGTCCCTGGAGTGGCACTGAAGCTTTCTTT
TRBV2,TRBD1,TRBJ1-2,-,CASSMTQGANYGYTF,TGTGCCAGCAGCATGACACAGGGGGCTAACTATGGCTACACCTTC
TRBV7-3,TRBD2,TRBJ2-7,-,CAETSGSYPSSYEQYF,TGTGCCGAAACTAGCGGGAGTTACCCCAGCTCCTACGAGCAGTACTTC
TRBV11-2,-,TRBJ1-2,-,CASSLADYGYTF,TGTGCCAGCAGCCTAGCGGACTATGGCTACACCTTC
TRBV5-1,TRBD2,TRBJ2-7,-,CASSLASTSGGTYEQYF,TGCGCCAGCAGCTTGGCCTCGACTAGCGGGGGTACCTACGAGCAGTACTTC
TRBV28,-,TRBJ2-7,-,CASSFDRLYF,TGTGCCAGCAGTTTTGACAGATTGTACTTC
TRBV5-1,TRBD2,TRBJ2-1,-,CASSLGFGSGVYNEQFF,TGCGCCAGCAGCTTGGGTTTCGGTAGCGGGGTGTACAATGAGCAGTTCTTC
TRBV5-1,TRBD1,TRBJ1-1,-,CASSLRTGSNTEAFF,TGCGCCAGCAGCTTGCGGACAGGGTCAAACACTGAAGCTTTCTTT
TRBV15,-,TRBJ2-1,once,CATSREGFGRWASDEQFF,TGTGCCACCAGCAGAGAGGGTTTCGGGAGATGGGCTTCGGATGAGCAGTTCTTC
TRBV12-5,TRBD2,TRBJ2-5,once,CASGSTSGGRETQYF,TGTGCTAGTGGTTCCACTAGCGGGGGGCGGGAGACCCAGTACTTC
TRBV11-3,-,TRBJ2-1,-,CASSPYGGGDNEQFF,TGTGCCAGCAGCCCTTACGGGGGAGGAGACAATGAGCAGTTCTTC